Presented here are 21 T cell receptor beta chains from one specimen sequenced in a study of cytomegalovirus exposure and HLA in healthy donors. Profiling relied on immunoSEQ multiplex PCR, and the TCRdb table lists in-frame clones only, not all of them. The table includes roughly 56,000 clones, about 94% detected once. Sequenced: PBMCs. The receptors were gathered from a man between 18 and 35 years old in good health and CMV-seronegative.

The chain joins TRBV11-2 to TRBJ1-1; 7 nucleotides agree with TRBD1. The CDR3 runs to 16 residues. The germline CDR1 and CDR2 sequences are SGHAT and FQNNGV. Losses at the gene ends were 6 bases for V and 6 bases for J; bases not matched to a gene: 16. CDR3 residues: CASRPPGQRTYSEAFF. In nucleotides, the CDR3 is TGTGCCAGCAGACCACCGGGACAGAGAACATATTCTGAAGCTTTCTTT.

V is TRBV7-2 and J is TRBJ2-7; 8 bases agree with TRBD1. CDR3 length: 16 amino acids. Germline V gene sequence: CDR1 SGHTA, CDR2 FQGNSA. V trimming: 1 base; J trimming: 0 bases; junction bases outside the gene matches: 5. The CDR3 loop is CASSLVSQGASYEQYF. The CDR3 DNA reads TGTGCCAGCAGCTTAGTTAGTCAGGGGGCCTCCTACGAGCAGTACTTC.

The rearrangement joins TRBV7-2 to TRBJ2-3; 14 bases are shared with TRBD2. CDR3 length equals 17 residues. Germline V CDR1 and CDR2: SGHTA, FQGNSA. The ends lost 5 bases at V and 2 bases at J; junction bases unmatched: 6. DNA of the CDR3: TGTGCCAGCAGCCAAAGACTAGCGGGAGGGTCCACAGATACGCAGTATTTT. This translates into CASSQRLAGGSTDTQYF.

The chain combines TRBV5-1 with TRBJ1-2, with 7 nucleotides matching TRBD1. CDR1 and CDR2 (germline): SGHRS, YFSETQ. CDR3 length: 13 amino acids. Trimming removed 2 bases from V and 6 bases from J; junction bases left unmatched: 4. The CDR3 loop is CASSLGTADGYTF. CDR3 in DNA: TGCGCCAGCAGCTTAGGGACAGCGGATGGCTACACCTTC.

This sequence joins TRBV7-9 and TRBJ1-1, with TRBD1 identical over 8 bases. V lost 2 bases and J lost 7; bases outside the gene matches: 12. CDR3 size: 16 residues. CDR1 SEHNR and CDR2 FQNEAQ come from the germline V gene (reference sequence). The CDR3 DNA reads TGTGCCAGCAGCTTATGGGGGGTGACAGGGGCTTTTGAAGCTTTCTTT. Translation gives CASSLWGVTGAFEAFF.

The gene calls are TRBV11-3 and TRBJ2-2, with 8 bases aligning to TRBD2. CDR1 and CDR2 (germline): SGHNT, YENEEA. The CDR3 totals 16 residues. The V gene end was trimmed by 1 base and the J gene end by 4 bases; junction bases not matched to a gene: 5. CDR3 residues: CASSLGLSGVTGELFF. The CDR3 nucleotides read TGTGCCAGCAGCTTAGGGCTTAGCGGGGTCACCGGGGAGCTGTTTTTT.

CDR3 DNA sequence: TGTGCCAGCAGACAATGGGGGACAGGGCACGAGACCCAGTACTTC. This gives the protein CASRQWGTGHETQYF. The rearrangement links TRBV2 to TRBJ2-5, with 9 bases matching TRBD1. Germline V gene lookup returns CDR1 SNHLY and CDR2 FYNNEI. Trimming at V came to 6 bases and at J to 5 bases, leaving 10 bases not matched to a gene. The CDR3 totals 15 residues.

To note about this clone: The junction departs from the called germline gene at one end, perhaps through a read error. The chain uses TRBV5-4 and TRBJ2-1, with 8 bases lining up with TRBD1. The CDR3 has 15 amino acids. Germline assignment: CDR1 SGHNT and CDR2 YYREEE (reference sequence). CDR3 in DNA: TGTGCCAGCAGTTTGGACAGGGCAGTCTCCAATGAGCAGTTCTTC. As protein: CASSLDRAVSNEQFF.

The gene calls are TRBV9 and TRBJ1-2; 8 bases fit TRBD1. The V gene's germline CDR1 is SGDLS and CDR2 YYNGEE. The length of the CDR3 is 15 residues. Losses at the gene ends were 0 bases for V and 9 bases for J; bases not matched to a gene: 10. CDR3 loop: CASSVGVADRERYTF. The CDR3 region has the DNA TGTGCCAGCAGCGTAGGGGTGGCGGACAGGGAGCGCTACACCTTC.

The V and J genes are TRBV28 and TRBJ1-5, with unresolved D. Looked up from germline, CDR1 is MDHEN and CDR2 is SYDVKM. The CDR3 consists of 15 residues. V dropped 5 bases and J dropped 3 bases, with 14 bases sitting between them. The CDR3 bases are TGTGCCAGCAGTACTCCCGCGGGTACCAATCAGCCCCAGCATTTT. Protein: CASSTPAGTNQPQHF.

This clone was recorded once. V gene TRBV28 combines with J gene TRBJ2-7; D gene ambiguous. In germline, CDR1 is MDHEN, CDR2 SYDVKM. This CDR3 region has 11 residues. V dropped 5 bases and J dropped 4 bases, with 6 bases sitting between them. The CDR3 region is CASSRLYEQYF. The CDR3 DNA reads TGTGCCAGCAGTCGACTGTACGAGCAGTACTTC.

The chain uses TRBV11-2 and TRBJ1-2; possible D gene TRBD1, 6 bases. The ends were cut back, 6 bases at V and 4 bases at J, with 12 bases in the middle. Germline lookup yields CDR1 SGHAT and CDR2 FQNNGV. This CDR3 is 13 amino acids long. CDR3 amino acids: CASRPGVGYGYTF. CDR3 nucleotide sequence: TGTGCCAGCAGACCAGGGGTGGGCTATGGCTACACCTTC.

This chain uses TRBV18 with TRBJ1-1, with D tentatively TRBD1 (6 bases). This CDR3 contains 13 residues. Germline values: CDR1 KGHSH, CDR2 LQKENI. V lost 6 bases and J 3 bases, leaving 11 bases between the germline ends. CDR3 in DNA: TGTGCCAGCTCCCAGGGGTTGGACACTGAAGCTTTCTTT. This sequence encodes CASSQGLDTEAFF.

V and J are TRBV19 and TRBJ2-7; D perhaps matches TRBD1 (5 bases). This CDR3 contains 15 residues. V shed 2 bases and J shed 2 bases, with 13 bases lying between them. CDR1 LNHDA and CDR2 SQIVND come from the germline V gene (reference sequence). The CDR3 DNA sequence: TGTGCCAGTAGTATATCCGCTGGCAGGGCCTACGAGCAGTACTTC. Protein product: CASSISAGRAYEQYF. Complete variable domain (other parts from reference TRBV19 and TRBJ2-7): DGGITQSPKYLFRKEGQNVTLSCEQNLNHDAMYWYRQDPGQGLRLIYYSQIVNDFQKGDIAEGYSVSREKKESFPLTVTSAQKNPTAFYLCASSISAGRAYEQYFGPGTRLTVT.

CDR3 nucleotides: TGTGCCAGCAGCCCACCACCCGGGGGTCGCGATGAGCAGTTCTTC. It encodes CASSPPPGGRDEQFF. This sequence joins TRBV7-3 and TRBJ2-1, with D tentatively TRBD2 (6 bases). Between the trimmed V and J ends, which lost 5 bases and 8 bases, there was a span of 19 bases. Germline lookup yields CDR1 SGHTA and CDR2 FQGTGA. The CDR3 is made up of 15 amino acids.

CDR3 region: CASSYSGGGETQYF. In nucleotides, the CDR3 is TGTGCCAGCAGTTACTCCGGGGGGGGAGAGACCCAGTACTTC. The chain uses TRBV6-5 and TRBJ2-5; TRBD2 matches 8 bases. In germline, CDR1 is MNHEY, CDR2 SVGAGI. The length of the CDR3 is 14 residues. V was pared by 0 bases and J by 4 bases, with 1 base of the junction left unmatched.

This clone was counted once. This chain joins TRBV7-3 and TRBJ2-1; tentatively, D is TRBD2 (6 bases). Trimming stripped 2 bases from V and 0 bases from J, with 17 bases between. CDR1 is SGHTA and CDR2 is FQGTGA in the germline V gene. The CDR3 runs to 18 residues. CDR3 sequence: CASSLEGGGYSSYNEQFF. The CDR3 DNA is TGTGCCAGCAGCTTAGAAGGTGGAGGGTACAGCTCCTACAATGAGCAGTTCTTC.

V gene TRBV28 combines with J gene TRBJ1-3; D call uncertain. The V end was cut by 6 bases, the J end by 3 bases, with 6 bases between. The CDR3 has 12 residues. Germline V gives CDR1 MDHEN, CDR2 SYDVKM. The CDR3 DNA reads as TGTGCCAGCAGGAAACTTGGAAACACCATATATTTT. Translating it yields CASRKLGNTIYF.

The V call is TRBV4-3, the J call TRBJ1-5, with TRBD1 matching over 7 bases. The ends lost 5 bases at V and 4 bases at J; junction bases unmatched: 5. CDR1 is LGHNA and CDR2 is YSLEER in the germline V gene. CDR3 length: 14 amino acids. The CDR3 region has the DNA TGCGCCAGCAGCGACAGGGCCACTAATCAGCCCCAGCATTTT. It encodes CASSDRATNQPQHF.

CDR3 protein: CAISADGLNQPQHF. The CDR3 DNA reads TGTGCCATCAGTGCGGATGGGCTCAATCAGCCCCAGCATTTT. The rearrangement uses TRBV10-3 and TRBJ1-5; no firm D call. Trimming left V 4 bases short and J 3 bases short, with 10 bases between. CDR1 and CDR2 from the germline V gene are ENHRY and SYGVKD. The CDR3 is 14 residues long.

The J gene is TRBJ2-7, the V gene TRBV25-1; possible D gene TRBD2, 5 bases. This CDR3 has 14 residues. Trimming cost V 2 bases and J 6 bases, with 14 bases left between them. The germline CDR1 and CDR2 sequences are MGHDK and SYGVNS. The CDR3 region is CASSEEGLPGEQYF. CDR3 bases: TGTGCCAGCAGTGAAGAGGGCCTTCCGGGCGAGCAGTACTTC.